A selection of T cell receptor beta chains follows, all from one sample in a study of blood T cell repertoires in COVID-19. Produced via immunoSEQ multiplex PCR; TCRdb's table is partial and in-frame only. The table lists 250,000 or so clones, about 85% of them singletons. The specimen sequenced was peripheral blood. The source of these receptors is a man aged 18 to 35 with active or convalescent COVID-19. Each CDR3 is given with its conserved first and last residue. The D gene is left open where the match is weak. Clone size appears in some rows only: once, few, many, or a class for an expanded clone.

TRBV5-1,TRBJ2-1,-,-,TGCGCCAGCAGCCAGGATCGTATTGAGCAGTTCTTC,CASSQDRIEQFF
TRBV5-1,TRBJ2-1,-,-,TGCGCCAGCAACTCCGGGACTGCAAATGAGCAGTTCTTC,CASNSGTANEQFF
TRBV9,TRBJ2-1,-,-,TGTGCCAGCAGCGTACTGGCGGGACCGAACAATGAGCAGTTCTTC,CASSVLAGPNNEQFF
TRBV19,TRBJ2-2,-,once,TGTGCCAGTAGTATAGGCGGGCGCGGCGGGGAGCTGTTTTTT,CASSIGGRGGELFF
TRBV20-1,TRBJ2-2,-,-,TGCAGTGCTAGTCCCAGAGGCAGGAACACCGGGGAGCTGTTTTTT,CSASPRGRNTGELFF
TRBV5-6,TRBJ2-3,-,-,TGTGCCAGCAGCTTGGTCGGCAGACTCACAGATACGCAGTATTTT,CASSLVGRLTDTQYF
TRBV5-1,TRBJ2-1,TRBD2,-,TGCGCCAGCAGCTTCCTCACTAGCGGGGGGGCCTATGAGCAGTTCTTC,CASSFLTSGGAYEQFF
TRBV6-2/TRBV6-3,TRBJ1-5,-,-,TGTGCCAGCAGTCCGAGAAATCAGCCCCAGCATTTT,CASSPRNQPQHF
TRBV5-6,TRBJ1-5,TRBD1,-,TGTGCCAGCAGCTACTCGACAGGGGAAGGCAATCAGCCCCAGCATTTT,CASSYSTGEGNQPQHF
TRBV7-2,TRBJ2-3,TRBD2,-,TGTGCCAGCAGCTTAGGTCGGTGGCGGGAGTTGGTAGATACGCAGTATTTT,CASSLGRWRELVDTQYF
TRBV15,TRBJ2-7,-,-,TGTGCCACCAGCAGCTTGTGGGGCGGCTACGAGCAGTACTTC,CATSSLWGGYEQYF
TRBV7-9,TRBJ2-7,-,once,TGTGCCAGCGCAGGGATTTACGAGCAGTACTTC,CASAGIYEQYF
TRBV28,TRBJ2-1,TRBD1,-,TGTGCCAGCCCTCCCTCCGGGACAGCCTACAATGAGCAGTTCTTC,CASPPSGTAYNEQFF
TRBV7-6,TRBJ1-4,-,-,TGTGCCAGCAGCTTAGGCAGGCCTTCAACTAATGAAAAACTGTTTTTT,CASSLGRPSTNEKLFF
TRBV6-6,TRBJ1-1,-,-,TGTGCCAGCCTAACCGTAGGGGACACTGAAGCTTTCTTT,CASLTVGDTEAFF
TRBV29-1,TRBJ1-3,TRBD1,-,TGCAGCGTTGCGGGGACAGGGGATACAATCTCTGGAAACACCATATATTTT,CSVAGTGDTISGNTIYF
TRBV28,TRBJ1-1,-,-,TGTGCCAGCAGTTTCCCAATCACCTACAGGGAAAGCTCGGGCCACACTGAAGCTTTCTTT,CASSFPITYRESSGHTEAFF
TRBV2,TRBJ1-2,TRBD1,-,TGTGCCAGCAGTGAGGGGACAGTTGTGACCTATGGCTACACCTTC,CASSEGTVVTYGYTF
TRBV28,TRBJ2-7,-,-,TGTGCCAGCCTCGGTCAGGGGAGAATCTACGAGCAGTACTTC,CASLGQGRIYEQYF
TRBV9,TRBJ2-2,-,-,TGTGCCAGCAGCGTAGCGCAGGGGTTATCTGGGGAGCTGTTTTTT,CASSVAQGLSGELFF
TRBV6-5,TRBJ1-4,-,-,TGTGCCAGCAGCGATTACGGGGCTAATGAAAAACTGTTTTTT,CASSDYGANEKLFF
TRBV7-2,TRBJ1-2,TRBD1,-,TGTGCCAGCAGCTTAATCCGGACAGGGAGCGGCTACACCTTC,CASSLIRTGSGYTF
TRBV5-8,TRBJ1-1,TRBD1,-,TGTGCCAGCAGCTCGGGACAGCGCGAAACGGTGAACACTGAAGCTTTCTTT,CASSSGQRETVNTEAFF
TRBV5-4,TRBJ1-1,-,-,TGTGCCAGCAGCTTGGCCGGAGGGGTCCCTGAAGCTTTCTTT,CASSLAGGVPEAFF
TRBV27,TRBJ1-1,-,-,TGTGCCAGCAGTTTATCGAGGAACACTGAAGCTTTCTTT,CASSLSRNTEAFF
TRBV3-1/TRBV3-2,TRBJ1-2,-,once,TGTGCCAGCAGCCCGCGCCTCGGGAGAAGTGGCCATGGCTACACCTTC,CASSPRLGRSGHGYTF
TRBV21-1,TRBJ1-5,-,-,TGTGCCAGCAGCAAAGAGGAGTTTCGGGACAGCCCGAACCAGCCCCAGCATTTT,CASSKEEFRDSPNQPQHF
TRBV20-1,TRBJ1-1,-,-,TGCAGTGCTAGTCGGACAGTGAACACTGAAGCTTTCTTT,CSASRTVNTEAFF
TRBV5-1,TRBJ2-1,TRBD1,-,TGCGCCAGCAGCCATAACAGGGGCGAGCAGTTCTTC,CASSHNRGEQFF
TRBV12-5,TRBJ2-1,-,-,TGTGCTAGTGGTTTGAACAGCGGAAAAACCCTAGCCCTGAGTGAGCAGTTCTTC,CASGLNSGKTLALSEQFF